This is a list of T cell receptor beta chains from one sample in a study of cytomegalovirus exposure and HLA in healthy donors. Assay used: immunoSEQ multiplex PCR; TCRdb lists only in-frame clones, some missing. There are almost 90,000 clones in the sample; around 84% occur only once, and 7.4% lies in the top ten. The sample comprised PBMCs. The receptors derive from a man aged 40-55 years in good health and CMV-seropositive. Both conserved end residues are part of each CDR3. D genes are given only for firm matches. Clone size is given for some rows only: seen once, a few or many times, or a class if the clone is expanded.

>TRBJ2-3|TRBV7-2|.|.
CASSLAGPSTDTQYF
TGTGCCAGCAGCTTAGCCGGTCCTAGCACAGATACGCAGTATTTT
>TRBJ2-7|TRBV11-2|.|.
CASSPTAGHYEQYF
TGTGCCAGCAGCCCGACAGCGGGACACTACGAGCAGTACTTC
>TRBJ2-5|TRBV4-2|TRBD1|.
CASSQEGRSGGETQYF
TGTGCCAGCAGCCAAGAGGGAAGGTCAGGGGGAGAGACCCAGTACTTC
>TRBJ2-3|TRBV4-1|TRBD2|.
CASSQTGLRTDTQYF
TGCGCCAGCAGCCAGACGGGACTACGCACAGATACGCAGTATTTT
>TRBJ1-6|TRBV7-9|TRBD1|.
CASSTQGARDSPLHF
TGTGCCAGCAGCACACAGGGGGCGCGGGATTCACCCCTCCACTTT
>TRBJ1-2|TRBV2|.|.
CASSERGNYGYTF
TGTGCCAGCAGTGAACGGGGGAACTATGGCTACACCTTC
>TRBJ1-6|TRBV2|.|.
CASGGRGHNSPLHF
TGTGCCAGTGGAGGGAGGGGCCATAATTCACCCCTCCACTTT
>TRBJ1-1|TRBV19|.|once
CASSSDGGTEAFF
TGTGCCAGTAGTTCTGACGGCGGGACTGAAGCTTTCTTT
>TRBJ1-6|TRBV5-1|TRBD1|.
CASSLGRGMNSPLHF
TGCGCCAGCAGCTTGGGCAGGGGGATGAATTCACCCCTCCACTTT
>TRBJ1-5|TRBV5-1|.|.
CASSLLPGVYSNQPQHF
TGCGCCAGCAGCTTGCTTCCCGGAGTCTATAGCAATCAGCCCCAGCATTTT
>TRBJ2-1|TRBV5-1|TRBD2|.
CASSTIAGGFYNEQFF
TGCGCCAGCAGCACCATAGCGGGGGGCTTCTACAATGAGCAGTTCTTC
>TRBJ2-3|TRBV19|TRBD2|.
CASSSLAGAPTDTQYF
TGTGCCAGTAGTTCTCTAGCGGGGGCCCCGACGGATACGCAGTATTTT
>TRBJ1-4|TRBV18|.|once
CASSPERLNEKLFF
TGTGCCAGCTCACCAGAGCGTCTTAATGAAAAACTGTTTTTT
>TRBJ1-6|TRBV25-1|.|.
CASRQINSPLHF
TGTGCCAGCAGACAGATAAATTCACCCCTCCACTTT
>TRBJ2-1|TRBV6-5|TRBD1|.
CASTKGQGRNEQFF
TGTGCCAGCACTAAGGGACAGGGGAGGAATGAGCAGTTCTTC
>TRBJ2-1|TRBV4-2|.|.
CASSQGAADNNEQFF
TGTGCCAGCAGCCAAGGAGCAGCGGATAACAATGAGCAGTTCTTC
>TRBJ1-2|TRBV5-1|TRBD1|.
CASSLVTGNGHGYTF
TGCGCCAGCAGCTTGGTGACAGGGAATGGGCATGGCTACACCTTC
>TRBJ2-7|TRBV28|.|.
CASIPVLGNDEQYF
TGTGCCAGCATCCCAGTCTTGGGCAATGACGAGCAGTACTTC